The 17 T cell receptor beta chains below come from one sample, sequenced in a study of blood T cell repertoires in COVID-19. Sequencing used immunoSEQ multiplex PCR; TCRdb keeps in-frame clones, though not all of them. This table has about 170,000 clones, approximately 80% appearing once. The specimen was PBMCs or T cells enriched from blood (not recorded which). All receptors derive from a man aged 45 to 65 who had recovered from COVID-19.

The V gene is TRBV10-3, the J gene TRBJ2-5; 7 bases agree with TRBD2. This CDR3 is built from 13 residues. Germline V gene sequence: CDR1 ENHRY, CDR2 SYGVKD. The V and J ends lost 8 bases and 1 base, in that order; junction bases with no gene match: 4. The CDR3 spells CAIGGTIQETQYF. The CDR3 nucleotides are TGTGCCATCGGGGGGACTATCCAAGAGACCCAGTACTTC.

The rearrangement links TRBV6-5 to TRBJ1-5; 9 nucleotides align to TRBD1. Germline V lookup: CDR1 MNHEY, CDR2 SVGAGI. V shed 6 bases, J shed 6 bases, and the junction held 9 bases outside the gene matches. This CDR3 is built from 15 residues. CDR3 region: CASRPGQGLGQPQHF. CDR3 bases: TGTGCCAGCAGACCGGGACAGGGATTAGGTCAGCCCCAGCATTTT.

This chain links TRBV10-3 with TRBJ2-7; TRBD1 matches 9 bases. The CDR3 totals 15 residues. V dropped 8 bases and J dropped 7; count of bases not matched to a gene: 15. Germline loops: CDR1 ENHRY, CDR2 SYGVKD. DNA for the CDR3: TGTGCCATCCGGGACCCCGGGACAGGGCGGGAGGAGCAGTACTTC. It encodes CAIRDPGTGREEQYF.

The V call is TRBV5-1, the J call TRBJ2-2; TRBD2 agrees at 8 bases. The CDR3 length is 18 residues. J lost 0 bases, V lost 3 bases, and 10 bases had no gene match. Germline V gives CDR1 SGHRS, CDR2 YFSETQ. The DNA for the CDR3 is TGCGCCAGCAGCTCGGGGGGGCGAATCGCAGCGAACACCGGGGAGCTGTTTTTT. This sequence encodes CASSSGGRIAANTGELFF.

This clone was seen only a few times. The chain recombines TRBV4-3 with TRBJ1-5; D not resolved. Trimming cost V 0 bases and J 3 bases, with 6 bases left between them. Germline CDR1 is LGHNA and CDR2 is YSLEER. The CDR3 extends over 14 amino acids. CDR3 nucleotides: TGCGCCAGCAGCCAAGACAGACTCAATCAGCCCCAGCATTTT. Residues: CASSQDRLNQPQHF.

V is TRBV4-1 and J is TRBJ1-3, with D unresolved. The V gene's germline CDR1 is MGHRA and CDR2 YSYEKL. CDR3 length equals 17 residues. V was cut by 3 bases and J by 0 bases, with 15 bases left in between. The CDR3 coding sequence is TGCGCCAGCAGCCATGTACAAAGGAGGATCTCTGGAAACACCATATATTTT. Translating gives CASSHVQRRISGNTIYF.

The rearrangement joins TRBV7-4 to TRBJ1-3; D gene unclear. From germline, CDR1 is SGHVT and CDR2 SQSDAQ. V lost 3 bases to trimming and J lost 1 base, with 19 bases between them. This CDR3 is built from 18 residues. This CDR3 is CASSFSPRDASSGNTIYF. The DNA of the CDR3 is TGTGCCAGCAGCTTTAGCCCTAGAGATGCCTCGTCTGGAAACACCATATATTTT.

The genes are TRBV5-4 and TRBJ2-4; maybe TRBD2 (6 bases). The CDR3 spans 14 residues. Trimming removed 0 bases from V and 6 bases from J, with 10 bases in between. Germline CDR1 reads SGHNT; CDR2 reads YYREEE (reference sequence). This chain's CDR3 is CASSLAGRGNIQYF. The CDR3, as DNA: TGTGCCAGCAGCTTGGCAGGGCGGGGAAACATTCAGTACTTC.

The V gene is TRBV19, the J gene TRBJ1-1; 9 nucleotides align to TRBD1. The CDR3 covers 15 residues. Germline CDR1 is LNHDA and CDR2 is SQIVND (reference sequence). V lost 3 bases and J lost 6; bases outside the gene matches: 8. DNA for the CDR3: TGTGCCAGTAGTATGACGGGGACAGGGAAGGCTGAAGCTTTCTTT. Its protein is CASSMTGTGKAEAFF.

V and J are TRBV7-9 and TRBJ2-7; 11 bases are a match to TRBD2. The CDR3 has 17 amino acids. CDR1 SEHNR and CDR2 FQNEAQ come from the germline V gene (reference sequence). The trim removed 5 bases at V and 7 bases at J, leaving 16 bases unmatched. CDR3 loop: CASSQTTSGAYTIEQYF. The DNA of the CDR3 is TGTGCCAGCAGCCAAACGACTAGCGGGGCCTATACTATTGAGCAGTACTTC.

The chain combines TRBV11-2 with TRBJ2-7; TRBD2 matches 8 bases. The germline CDR1 and CDR2 sequences are SGHAT and FQNNGV. V was pared by 1 base and J by 2 bases, with 4 bases of the junction left unmatched. This CDR3 has 15 residues. DNA for the CDR3: TGTGCCAGCAGCTTAGGGCGGGGGGCTACCTACGAGCAGTACTTC. Its translation is CASSLGRGATYEQYF.

CDR3 loop: CATPLSNQPQHF. Written as DNA, the CDR3 is TGTGCCACCCCTTTAAGCAATCAGCCCCAGCATTTT. V gene TRBV24-1 combines with J gene TRBJ1-5; unclear D gene. V lost 9 bases and J 1 base, leaving 6 bases between the germline ends. The CDR3 sequence is 12 residues long. The germline V gene encodes CDR1 KGHDR and CDR2 SFDVKD.

The CDR3 protein is CASSQGANTGELFF. The DNA of the CDR3 is TGTGCCAGCAGTCAGGGCGCGAACACCGGGGAGCTGTTTTTT. The chain links TRBV7-3 to TRBJ2-2; D may be TRBD1 (5 bases). The germline V and J ends were trimmed by 6 bases and 0 bases, with 8 bases remaining between them. The CDR3 runs to 14 residues. The germline V gene has CDR1 SGHTA and CDR2 FQGTGA.

The rearrangement joins TRBV9 to TRBJ2-4, with D unclear. Germline CDR1 and CDR2: SGDLS and YYNGEE. V was cut by 0 bases and J by 6 bases, with 10 bases left in between. The CDR3 consists of 14 residues. CDR3 amino acids: CASSVGEAVNIQYF. The DNA of the CDR3 is TGTGCCAGCAGCGTAGGAGAGGCAGTAAACATTCAGTACTTC.

This chain uses TRBV20-1 with TRBJ1-4; D gene ambiguous. The CDR3 length is 10 residues. V was shortened by 7 bases and J by 7 bases, with 7 bases between the two germline ends. Germline V gene data show CDR1 as DFQATT and CDR2 as SNEGSKA (reference sequence). The CDR3 sequence is CSVGSEKLFF. DNA for the CDR3: TGCAGTGTAGGGAGTGAAAAACTGTTTTTT.

This sequence joins TRBV3-1 (or the pseudogene TRBV3-2) and TRBJ1-6, with a weak D call TRBD1 (5 bases). Trimming left V 4 bases short and J 6 bases short, with 10 bases between. The CDR3 contains 14 residues. CDR1 and CDR2 (germline): LGHDT, YNNKEL (reference sequence). CDR3 residues: CASSPAGGNSPLHF. The CDR3 nucleotides are TGTGCCAGCAGCCCCGCGGGGGGTAATTCACCCCTCCACTTT.

This chain connects TRBV21-1 to TRBJ1-2. TRBV21-1 is flagged as a pseudogene. CDR3 length: 14 amino acids. The CDR3 region is CASSKKEGGYGYTF. For the CDR3, the DNA is TGTGCCAGCAGCAAGAAAGAGGGCGGCTATGGCTACACCTTC.